A single sample is the source of the 7 T cell receptor beta chains below, sequenced in a study of blood T cell repertoires in COVID-19. Sequencing used immunoSEQ multiplex PCR; TCRdb keeps in-frame clones, though not all of them. The sample lists 300,000 to 400,000 clones, about 89% occurring once. Sequencing was performed on peripheral blood. The receptors originated from a woman aged 45-65 years with COVID-19, enrolled during active disease.

This chain links TRBV7-2 with TRBJ2-1, with D perhaps matching TRBD2 (6 bases). The CDR3 spans 16 residues. V was pared by 3 bases and J by 3 bases, with 15 bases between. Germline CDR1 and CDR2: SGHTA and FQGNSA. The CDR3 protein is CASSFLAENFYNEQFF. The CDR3 DNA reads TGTGCCAGCAGCTTCTTAGCGGAAAACTTCTACAATGAGCAGTTCTTC.

The rearrangement uses TRBV11-2 and TRBJ1-1; D not certain. Between the trimmed V and J ends, which lost 8 bases and 1 base, there was a span of 14 bases. Germline CDR1 reads SGHAT; CDR2 reads FQNNGV. The CDR3 has 14 residues. The CDR3 loop reads CASSLRRQNTEAFF. The CDR3 region has the DNA TGTGCCAGCTCACTGCGGCGCCAGAACACTGAAGCTTTCTTT.

The V and J genes are TRBV7-8 and TRBJ1-3; D remains ambiguous. The CDR3 totals 17 residues. Trimming stripped 2 bases from V and 0 bases from J, with 14 bases between. The germline V gene has CDR1 SGHVS and CDR2 FQNEAQ. CDR3 coding DNA: TGTGCCAGCAGCTTATCTAGGACTCAAGACTCTGGAAACACCATATATTTT. As protein: CASSLSRTQDSGNTIYF.

As DNA, the CDR3 is TGTGCCAGCACCCTCGAAGGAGCGACCTACAATGAGCAGTTCTTC. Its protein is CASTLEGATYNEQFF. The chain recombines TRBV6-5 with TRBJ2-1, with D hard to call. Germline loops: CDR1 MNHEY, CDR2 SVGAGI. V was cut by 7 bases and J by 2 bases, with 15 bases left in between. There are 15 residues in the CDR3.

The chain employs TRBV5-1 and TRBJ2-5, with D perhaps matching TRBD2 (5 bases). Trimming left V 5 bases short and J 5 bases short, with 13 bases between. Germline assignment: CDR1 SGHRS and CDR2 YFSETQ. This CDR3 has 13 amino acids. In DNA form, the CDR3 reads TGCGCCAGCAGGCAGGACCGAGGGGAGACCCAGTACTTC. Translated: CASRQDRGETQYF.

Worth noting for this clone: This same CDR3 is encoded by further DNA sequences in the sample. The V gene is TRBV7-9, the J gene TRBJ2-1; D unresolved. The CDR3 consists of 15 residues. Germline values: CDR1 SEHNR, CDR2 FQNEAQ (reference sequence). V was trimmed by 1 base and J by 0 bases, leaving 7 bases between them. The CDR3: CASSLGSGSYNEQFF. In DNA form, the CDR3 reads TGTGCCAGCAGCTTAGGGTCCGGCTCCTACAATGAGCAGTTCTTC.

This clone appeared once. V and J are TRBV7-9 and TRBJ1-3; tentative D call: TRBD1 (5 bases). V was trimmed by 8 bases and J by 3 bases, leaving 11 bases between them. The germline gives CDR1 SEHNR, CDR2 FQNEAQ (reference sequence). The CDR3 totals 13 residues. CDR3 nucleotides: TGTGCCAGCCAGGGTTTTGGTGGAAACACCATATATTTT. It translates to CASQGFGGNTIYF.